A few counts support the clone carrying this T cell receptor (beta chain). Profiled with immunoSEQ multiplex PCR; TCRdb holds only in-frame clones, not every one. The table shows tens of thousands of clones, with 79% occurring only once. The CDR3 has 15 residues. Germline loops: CDR1 SEHNR, CDR2 FQNEAQ (reference sequence). With 4 bases clipped from V and 2 bases from J, the junction kept 6 bases outside the gene matches. These data belong to a study of OX40 agonist ivuxolimab in advanced cancers. Looking at the study overall: Patients received ivuxolimab, an intravenous treatment, every 2 weeks at 0.01 to 10 mg/kg.

V gene TRBV7-9 combines with J gene TRBJ2-3; 7 bases match TRBD1. The source was CD4+ or CD8+ T cells sorted from blood, collected in a trial of the OX40 agonist ivuxolimab. The clonotype originates from an adult with an advanced solid tumor such as melanoma, head and neck, liver or kidney cancer. The CDR3 is CASSSRQGSTDTQYF. The CDR3 DNA sequence: TGTGCCAGCAGCTCCCGACAGGGTTCCACAGATACGCAGTATTTT.